This T cell receptor (beta chain) was sequenced for a study of cytomegalovirus exposure and HLA in healthy donors. Turning to this clone: The antigen remains undetermined.

The germline V gene encodes CDR1 GTSNPN and CDR2 SVGIG (reference sequence). The CDR3 length is 15 residues. J lost 1 base, V lost 3 bases, and 4 bases had no gene match. Points from the study as a whole: Generally TCR sequences proved uncommon, though certain public TCRs appeared in numerous donors.

Amplification used 60 Vbeta primers and 13 Jbeta primers. Per the authors' pipeline: Around 10 million shared chains were among about 80 million unique TCR beta chains counted in a later analysis. Data came from immunoSEQ multiplex PCR; TCRdb stores just in-frame clones and leaves some out. V, J and clone size reflect that table, while D and trimming were determined from the DNA. The sample holds 110,000 to 150,000 clones, about 80% seen once. The clonotype originates from a woman aged 55-70 years in good health and CMV-seropositive. The sequencing input was PBMCs. This chain links TRBV30 with TRBJ2-3, with TRBD1 matching 10 bases. The CDR3, as DNA: TGTGCCTGGAGAAAGACAGGGGGCGGCACAGATACGCAGTATTTT. This sequence encodes CAWRKTGGGTDTQYF.